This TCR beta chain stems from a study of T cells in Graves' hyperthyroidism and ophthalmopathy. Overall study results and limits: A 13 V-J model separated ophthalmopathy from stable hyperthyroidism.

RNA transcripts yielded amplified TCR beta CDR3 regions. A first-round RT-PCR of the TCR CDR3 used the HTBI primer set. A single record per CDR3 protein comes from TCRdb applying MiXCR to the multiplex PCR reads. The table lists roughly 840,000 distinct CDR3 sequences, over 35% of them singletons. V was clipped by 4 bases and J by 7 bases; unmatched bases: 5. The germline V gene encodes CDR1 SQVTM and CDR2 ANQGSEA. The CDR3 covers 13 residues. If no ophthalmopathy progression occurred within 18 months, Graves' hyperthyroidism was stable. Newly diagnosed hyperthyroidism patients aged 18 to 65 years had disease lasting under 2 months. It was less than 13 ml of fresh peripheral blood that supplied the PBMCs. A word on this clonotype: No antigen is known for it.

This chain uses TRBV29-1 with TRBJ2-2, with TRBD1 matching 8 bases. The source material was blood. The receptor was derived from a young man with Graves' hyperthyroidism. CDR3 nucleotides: TGCAGCGTTGGGGACAGGACCGTCGGGGAGCTGTTTTTT. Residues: CSVGDRTVGELFF.